A selection of T cell receptor beta chains follows, all from one sample in a study of blood T cell repertoires in COVID-19. Assay: immunoSEQ multiplex PCR; the TCRdb copy retains only in-frame clones and omits some. The sample yields 270,000 or so clones, approximately 80% seen once. The sequenced sample consisted of peripheral blood. Receptors originate from a woman aged 60 to 75 with active or convalescent COVID-19. CDR3s include the opening cysteine and the closing phenylalanine or tryptophan. The D gene is left open where the match is weak. Size values are once, few and many counts, or a class for expanded clones, and some rows have none.

TRBD2	TRBV9	-	TRBJ2-1	CASSPDFSSGGPNEQFF	TGTGCCAGCAGCCCCGACTTTAGTAGCGGGGGGCCTAATGAGCAGTTCTTC
TRBD2	TRBV6-6	-	TRBJ2-1	CASKAGGLNEQFF	TGTGCCAGCAAGGCGGGGGGGCTAAATGAGCAGTTCTTC
-	TRBV19	-	TRBJ1-5	CASGVGGSNQPQHF	TGTGCCAGTGGGGTGGGGGGTAGCAATCAGCCCCAGCATTTT
TRBD1	TRBV7-9	-	TRBJ1-4	CASSLAGGEKLFF	TGTGCCAGCAGCTTGGCAGGGGGTGAAAAACTGTTTTTT
-	TRBV3-1/TRBV3-2	-	TRBJ2-7	CASSQGHCAYEQYF	TGTGCCAGCAGCCAAGGACACTGCGCCTACGAGCAGTACTTC
TRBD2	TRBV6-4	-	TRBJ2-3	CATSTSGPDTQYF	TGTGCCACCAGTACTAGCGGGCCAGATACGCAGTATTTT
-	TRBV6-5	-	TRBJ1-2	CASRPRQVAGYTF	TGTGCCAGCAGGCCTCGACAGGTTGCTGGCTACACCTTC
TRBD1	TRBV14	-	TRBJ1-2	CASSPGQGMVYGYTF	TGTGCCAGCAGCCCGGGACAGGGAATGGTGTATGGCTACACCTTC
-	TRBV7-2	-	TRBJ2-3	CASSPSLAPGDTQYF	TGTGCCAGCAGCCCGTCCCTAGCACCCGGGGATACGCAGTATTTT
TRBD1	TRBV10-3	-	TRBJ1-1	CAISEGRDSTEAFF	TGTGCCATCAGTGAGGGCCGGGACAGCACTGAAGCTTTCTTT
-	TRBV19	-	TRBJ1-6	CASSTIRGGYNSPLHF	TGTGCCAGTAGTACAATTCGCGGGGGATATAATTCACCCCTCCACTTT
-	TRBV28	-	TRBJ2-7	CASSRGVYEQYF	TGTGCCAGCAGTCGGGGAGTCTACGAGCAGTACTTC
TRBD1	TRBV6-5	-	TRBJ2-7	CASSFPQGALRGEQYF	TGTGCCAGCAGTTTCCCGCAGGGGGCCCTGAGGGGGGAGCAGTACTTC
-	TRBV27	-	TRBJ1-3	CASSLEGLSGNTIYF	TGTGCCAGCAGTTTGGAGGGATTATCTGGAAACACCATATATTTT
-	TRBV7-3	-	TRBJ2-5	CASSPGGRETQYF	TGTGCCAGCAGCCCCGGGGGGCGAGAGACCCAGTACTTC
TRBD1	TRBV5-8	-	TRBJ2-3	CASSSLTGQGAVLGTDTQYF	TGTGCCAGCAGCTCCCTAACAGGACAGGGGGCGGTTTTAGGCACAGATACGCAGTATTTT
TRBD1	TRBV6-2/TRBV6-3	-	TRBJ1-3	CASSFRTGRNTIYF	TGTGCCAGCAGTTTCCGGACAGGGCGAAACACCATATATTTT
TRBD1	TRBV27	-	TRBJ2-3	CASSLGGLTGGINTQYF	TGTGCCAGCAGTTTAGGCGGATTAACAGGGGGCATAAATACGCAGTATTTT
-	TRBV18	-	TRBJ2-4	CASSPPSRGKNIQYF	TGTGCCAGCTCACCACCTAGCAGGGGAAAAAACATTCAGTACTTC
-	TRBV27	few	TRBJ1-2	CASSLSGAGGYTF	TGTGCCAGCAGTTTATCAGGGGCGGGAGGCTACACCTTC
-	TRBV13	-	TRBJ2-1	CASSLDRAEGNEQFF	TGTGCCAGCAGCTTAGACAGGGCTGAAGGCAATGAGCAGTTCTTC
TRBD1	TRBV7-9	-	TRBJ1-2	CASSLVIFGQGYGYTF	TGTGCCAGCAGCTTAGTAATCTTCGGACAGGGCTATGGCTACACCTTC
-	TRBV7-9	-	TRBJ2-4	CASSPTWATDIQYF	TGTGCCAGCAGCCCCACTTGGGCGACGGACATTCAGTACTTC
-	TRBV27	few	TRBJ2-7	CASSLSRGSYEQYF	TGTGCCAGCAGTTTATCTCGGGGTTCCTACGAGCAGTACTTC
-	TRBV10-3	-	TRBJ2-2	CAISGQDDTGELFF	TGTGCCATCAGTGGACAGGACGACACCGGGGAGCTGTTTTTT
-	TRBV5-1	-	TRBJ2-5	CASSSTTGQETQYF	TGCGCCAGCAGCTCTACTACAGGGCAAGAGACCCAGTACTTC
TRBD1	TRBV11-2	-	TRBJ1-1	CASSPGQVNTEAFF	TGTGCCAGCAGCCCGGGACAGGTGAACACTGAAGCTTTCTTT